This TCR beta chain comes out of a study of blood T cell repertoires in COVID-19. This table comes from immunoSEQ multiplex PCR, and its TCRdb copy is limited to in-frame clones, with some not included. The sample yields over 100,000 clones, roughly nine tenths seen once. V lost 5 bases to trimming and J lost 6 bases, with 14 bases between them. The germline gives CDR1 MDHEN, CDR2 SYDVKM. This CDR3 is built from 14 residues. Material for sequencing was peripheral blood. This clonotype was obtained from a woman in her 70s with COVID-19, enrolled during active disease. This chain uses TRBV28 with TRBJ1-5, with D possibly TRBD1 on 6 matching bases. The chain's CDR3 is CASSKDRTSQPQHF. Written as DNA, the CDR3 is TGTGCCAGCAGTAAGGACAGAACGTCTCAGCCCCAGCATTTT.